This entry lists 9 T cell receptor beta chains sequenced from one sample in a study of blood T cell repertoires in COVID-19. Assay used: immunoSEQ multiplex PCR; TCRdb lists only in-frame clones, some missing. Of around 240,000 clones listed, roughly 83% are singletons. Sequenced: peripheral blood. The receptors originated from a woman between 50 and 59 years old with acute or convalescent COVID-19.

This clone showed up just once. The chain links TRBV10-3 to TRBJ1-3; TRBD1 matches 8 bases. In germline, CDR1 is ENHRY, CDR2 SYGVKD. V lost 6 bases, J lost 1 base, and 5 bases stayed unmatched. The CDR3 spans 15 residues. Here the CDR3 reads CAISGTGISGNTIYF. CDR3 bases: TGTGCCATCAGCGGGACAGGTATTTCTGGAAACACCATATATTTT.

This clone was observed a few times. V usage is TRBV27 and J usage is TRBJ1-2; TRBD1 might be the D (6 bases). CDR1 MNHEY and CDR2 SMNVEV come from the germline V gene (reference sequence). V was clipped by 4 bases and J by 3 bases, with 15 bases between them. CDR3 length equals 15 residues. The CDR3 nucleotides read TGTGCCAGCAGTTCAACAGGGATCGGGGACTATGGCTACACCTTC. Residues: CASSSTGIGDYGYTF.

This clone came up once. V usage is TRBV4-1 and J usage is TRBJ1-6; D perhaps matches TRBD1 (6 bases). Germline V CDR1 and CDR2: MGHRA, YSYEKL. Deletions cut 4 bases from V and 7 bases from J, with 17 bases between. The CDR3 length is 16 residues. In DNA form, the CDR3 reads TGCGCCAGCAGCCGCTCCCGACAGGCTACGAATTCACCCCTCCACTTT. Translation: CASSRSRQATNSPLHF.

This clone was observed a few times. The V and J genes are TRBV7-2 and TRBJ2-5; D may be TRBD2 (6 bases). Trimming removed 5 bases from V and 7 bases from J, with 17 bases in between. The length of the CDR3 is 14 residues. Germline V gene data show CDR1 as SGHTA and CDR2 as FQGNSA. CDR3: CASSPRRGSGTQYF. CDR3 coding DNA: TGTGCCAGCAGCCCACGACGGGGGTCGGGGACCCAGTACTTC. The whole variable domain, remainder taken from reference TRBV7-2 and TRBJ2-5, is GAGVSQSPSNKVTEKGKDVELRCDPISGHTALYWYRQSLGQGLEFLIYFQGNSAPDKSGLPSDRFSAERTGGSVSTLTIQRTQQEDSAVYLCASSPRRGSGTQYFGPGTRLLVL.

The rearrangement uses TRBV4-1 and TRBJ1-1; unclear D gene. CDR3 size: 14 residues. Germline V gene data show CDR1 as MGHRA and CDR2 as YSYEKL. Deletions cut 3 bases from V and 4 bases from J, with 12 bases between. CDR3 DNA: TGCGCCAGCAGCCATGGGCTCATCGGCACTGAAGCTTTCTTT. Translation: CASSHGLIGTEAFF.

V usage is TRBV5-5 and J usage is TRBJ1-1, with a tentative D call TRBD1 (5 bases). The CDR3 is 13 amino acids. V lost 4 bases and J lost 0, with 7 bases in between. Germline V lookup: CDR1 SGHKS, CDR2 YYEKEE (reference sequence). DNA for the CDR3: TGTGCCAGCAGCCGACAGCTGAACACTGAAGCTTTCTTT. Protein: CASSRQLNTEAFF. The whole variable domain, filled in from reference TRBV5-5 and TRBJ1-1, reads DAGVTQSPTHLIKTRGQQVTLRCSPISGHKSVSWYQQVLGQGPQFIFQYYEKEERGRGNFPDRFSARQFPNYSSELNVNALLLGDSALYLCASSRQLNTEAFFGQGTRLTVV.

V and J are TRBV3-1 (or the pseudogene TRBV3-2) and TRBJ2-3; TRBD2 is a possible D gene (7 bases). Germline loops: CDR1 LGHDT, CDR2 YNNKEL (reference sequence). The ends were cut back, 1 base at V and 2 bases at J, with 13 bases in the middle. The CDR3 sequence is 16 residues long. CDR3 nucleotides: TGTGCCAGCAGCCAAGTGCCGGGGGGCCTCACAGATACGCAGTATTTT. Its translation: CASSQVPGGLTDTQYF.

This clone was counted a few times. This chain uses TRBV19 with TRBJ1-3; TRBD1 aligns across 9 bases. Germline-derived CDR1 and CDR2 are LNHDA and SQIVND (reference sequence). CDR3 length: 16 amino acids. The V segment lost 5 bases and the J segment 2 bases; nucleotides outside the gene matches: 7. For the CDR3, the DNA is TGTGCCAGTAGTCTTCGCCGGGACAGGGCTGGAAACACCATATATTTT. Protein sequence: CASSLRRDRAGNTIYF. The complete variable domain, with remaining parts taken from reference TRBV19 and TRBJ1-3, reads DGGITQSPKYLFRKEGQNVTLSCEQNLNHDAMYWYRQDPGQGLRLIYYSQIVNDFQKGDIAEGYSVSREKKESFPLTVTSAQKNPTAFYLCASSLRRDRAGNTIYFGEGSWLTVV.

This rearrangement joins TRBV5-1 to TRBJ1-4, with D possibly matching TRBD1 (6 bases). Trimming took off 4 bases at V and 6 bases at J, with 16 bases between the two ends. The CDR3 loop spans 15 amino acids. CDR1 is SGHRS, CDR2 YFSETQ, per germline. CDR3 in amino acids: CASSAGALGDEKLFF. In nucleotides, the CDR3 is TGCGCCAGCAGCGCAGGGGCCTTGGGGGATGAAAAACTGTTTTTT. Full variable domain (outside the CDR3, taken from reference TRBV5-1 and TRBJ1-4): KAGVTQTPRYLIKTRGQQVTLSCSPISGHRSVSWYQQTPGQGLQFLFEYFSETQRNKGNFPGRFSGRQFSNSRSEMNVSTLELGDSALYLCASSAGALGDEKLFFGSGTQLSVL.